In its sample, the clone carrying this T cell receptor beta chain was seen once. The antigen is undetermined. The sample belongs to a study of post-analysis software for immune sequencing data. Study overall: Courses of disease covered relapsing-remitting, secondary progressive and progressive-relapsing multiple sclerosis.

This CDR3 has 16 residues. In germline, CDR1 is SSHAT, CDR2 FNYEAQ (reference sequence). Overall study findings and caveats: Controls showed lower frequencies than patients for several TRBV segments, and TRBV5-6, TRBV5-1 and TRBV20-1 were among these. By F measure, samples from a shared preparation batch strongly co-clustered.

Unique molecular identifiers featured in each of the TCR beta cDNA libraries. Some 500,000 cDNA molecules were recovered from an input of about 0.95 to 11 million T cells. TCRdb re-analysed the PCR reads in MiXCR, keeping a single row per CDR3 protein. The repertoire holds about 820,000 distinct CDR3 sequences, approximately 50% seen once, with about 4.8% in the top ten. The chain carries TRBV7-7 and TRBJ2-7; 13 bases align to TRBD2. The J call is in doubt because the DNA end fits TRBJ2-5 better. The material sequenced was blood. The source is a girl aged 10 to 17 with multiple sclerosis. CDR3 nucleotides: TGTGCCAGCAGCTTGGGACTAGCGGGGCCTCAAAAGACCCAGTACTTC. Protein product: CASSLGLAGPQKTQYF.